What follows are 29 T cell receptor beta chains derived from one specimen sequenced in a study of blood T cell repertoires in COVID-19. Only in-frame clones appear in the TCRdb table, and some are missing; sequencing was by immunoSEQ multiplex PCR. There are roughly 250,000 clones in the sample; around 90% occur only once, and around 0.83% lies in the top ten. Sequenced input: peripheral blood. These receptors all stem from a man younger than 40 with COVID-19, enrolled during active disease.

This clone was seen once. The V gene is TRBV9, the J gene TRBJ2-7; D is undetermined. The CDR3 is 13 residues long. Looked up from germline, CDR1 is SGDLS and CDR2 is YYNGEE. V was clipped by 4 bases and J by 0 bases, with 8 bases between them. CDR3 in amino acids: CASSPSSSYEQYF. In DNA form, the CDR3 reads TGTGCCAGCAGCCCCTCGAGCTCCTACGAGCAGTACTTC.

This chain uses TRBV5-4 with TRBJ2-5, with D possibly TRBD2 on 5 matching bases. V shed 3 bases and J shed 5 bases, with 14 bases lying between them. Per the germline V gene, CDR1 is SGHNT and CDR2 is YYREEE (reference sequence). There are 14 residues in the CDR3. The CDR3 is CASSYRLSAETQYF. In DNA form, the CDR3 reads TGTGCCAGCAGCTACCGACTATCGGCGGAGACCCAGTACTTC. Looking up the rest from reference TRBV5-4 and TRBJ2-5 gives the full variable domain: ETGVTQSPTHLIKTRGQQVTLRCSSQSGHNTVSWYQQALGQGPQFIFQYYREEENGRGNFPPRFSGLQFPNYSSELNVNALELDDSALYLCASSYRLSAETQYFGPGTRLLVL.

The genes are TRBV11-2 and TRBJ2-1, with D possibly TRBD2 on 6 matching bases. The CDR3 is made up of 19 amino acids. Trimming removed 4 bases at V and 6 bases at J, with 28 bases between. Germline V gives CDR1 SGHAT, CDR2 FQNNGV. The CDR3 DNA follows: TGTGCCAGCAGCTCAATCCCCCGGCGGGGCCGGTCGCGCGGCAATGAGCAGTTCTTC. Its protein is CASSSIPRRGRSRGNEQFF.

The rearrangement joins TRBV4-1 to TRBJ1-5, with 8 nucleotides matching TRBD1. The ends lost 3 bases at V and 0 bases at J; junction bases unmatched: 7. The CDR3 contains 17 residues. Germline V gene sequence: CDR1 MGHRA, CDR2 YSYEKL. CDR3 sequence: CASSQNTGGRSNQPQHF. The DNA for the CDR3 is TGCGCCAGCAGCCAGAATACAGGGGGACGTAGCAATCAGCCCCAGCATTTT.

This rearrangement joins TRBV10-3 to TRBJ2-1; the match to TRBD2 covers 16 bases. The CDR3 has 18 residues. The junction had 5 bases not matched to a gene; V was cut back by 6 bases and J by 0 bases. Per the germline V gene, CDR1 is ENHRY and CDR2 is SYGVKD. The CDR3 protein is CAISSGLAGGSSYNEQFF. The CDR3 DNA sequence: TGTGCCATCAGCTCGGGACTAGCGGGGGGGAGCTCCTACAATGAGCAGTTCTTC.

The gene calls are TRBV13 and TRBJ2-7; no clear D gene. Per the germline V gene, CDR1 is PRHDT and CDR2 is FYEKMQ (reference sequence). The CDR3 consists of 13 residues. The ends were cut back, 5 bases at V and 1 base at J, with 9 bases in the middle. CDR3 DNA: TGTGCCAGCAGCCCCCGTCGGTCCTACGAGCAGTACTTC. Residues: CASSPRRSYEQYF. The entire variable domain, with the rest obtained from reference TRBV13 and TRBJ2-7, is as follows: AAGVIQSPRHLIKEKRETATLKCYPIPRHDTVYWYQQGPGQDPQFLISFYEKMQSDKGSIPDRFSAQQFSDYHSELNMSSLELGDSALYFCASSPRRSYEQYFGPGTRLTVT.

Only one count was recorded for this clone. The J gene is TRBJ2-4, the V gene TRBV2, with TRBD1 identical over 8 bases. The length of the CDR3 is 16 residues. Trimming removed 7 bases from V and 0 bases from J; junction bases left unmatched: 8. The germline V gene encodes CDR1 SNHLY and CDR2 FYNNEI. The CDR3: CASNPDRAVAKNIQYF. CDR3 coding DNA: TGTGCCAGCAACCCGGACAGGGCCGTAGCCAAAAACATTCAGTACTTC.

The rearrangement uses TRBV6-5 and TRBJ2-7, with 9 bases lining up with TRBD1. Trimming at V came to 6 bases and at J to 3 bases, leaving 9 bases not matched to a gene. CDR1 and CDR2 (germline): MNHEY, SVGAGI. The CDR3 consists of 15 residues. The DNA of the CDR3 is TGTGCCAGCAGCACCGGGACAGGGTCTGTCTACGAGCAGTACTTC. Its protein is CASSTGTGSVYEQYF.

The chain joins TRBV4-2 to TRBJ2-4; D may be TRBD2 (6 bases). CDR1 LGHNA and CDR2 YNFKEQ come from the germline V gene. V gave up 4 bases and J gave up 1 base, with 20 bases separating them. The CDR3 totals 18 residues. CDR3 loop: CASSLSGTGWGAKNIQYF. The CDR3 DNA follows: TGTGCCAGCAGCCTCTCCGGGACTGGATGGGGGGCCAAAAACATTCAGTACTTC.

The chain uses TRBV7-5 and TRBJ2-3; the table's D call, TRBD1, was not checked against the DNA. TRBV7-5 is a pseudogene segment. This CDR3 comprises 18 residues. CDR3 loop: CVRSFKNVVGTVADTQYF. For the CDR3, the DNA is TGTGTCAGAAGCTTTAAAAATGTGGTGGGGACAGTCGCAGATACGCAGTATTTT.

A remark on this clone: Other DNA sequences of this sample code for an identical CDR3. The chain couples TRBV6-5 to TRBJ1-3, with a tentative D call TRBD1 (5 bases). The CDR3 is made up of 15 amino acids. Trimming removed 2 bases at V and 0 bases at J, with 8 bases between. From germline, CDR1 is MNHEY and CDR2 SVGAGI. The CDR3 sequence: CASSYRGSSGNTIYF. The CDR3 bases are TGTGCCAGCAGTTACAGGGGTAGCTCTGGAAACACCATATATTTT.

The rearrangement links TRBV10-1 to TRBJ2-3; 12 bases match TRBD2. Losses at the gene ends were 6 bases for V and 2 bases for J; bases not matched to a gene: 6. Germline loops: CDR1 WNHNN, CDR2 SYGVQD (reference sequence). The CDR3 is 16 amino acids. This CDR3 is CASSATSGGHTDTQYF. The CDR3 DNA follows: TGCGCCAGCAGCGCGACTAGCGGGGGACACACAGATACGCAGTATTTT.

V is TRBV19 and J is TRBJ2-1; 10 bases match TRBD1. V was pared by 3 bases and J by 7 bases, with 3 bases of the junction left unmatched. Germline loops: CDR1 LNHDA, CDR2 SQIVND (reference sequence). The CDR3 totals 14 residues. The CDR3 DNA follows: TGTGCCAGTAGTATTCGGACAGGGGGGAATGAGCAGTTCTTC. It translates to CASSIRTGGNEQFF.

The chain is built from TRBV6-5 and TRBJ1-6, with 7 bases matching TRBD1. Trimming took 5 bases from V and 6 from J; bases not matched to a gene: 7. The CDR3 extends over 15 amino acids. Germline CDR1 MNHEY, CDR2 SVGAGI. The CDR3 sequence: CASSPQGDTNSPLHF. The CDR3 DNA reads TGTGCCAGCAGTCCTCAGGGGGACACTAATTCACCCCTCCACTTT.

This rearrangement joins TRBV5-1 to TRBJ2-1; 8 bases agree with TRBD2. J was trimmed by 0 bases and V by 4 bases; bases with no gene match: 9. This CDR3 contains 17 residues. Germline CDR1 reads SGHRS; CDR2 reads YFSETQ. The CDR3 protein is CASSPRVAGSSYNEQFF. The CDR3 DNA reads TGCGCCAGCAGCCCCCGGGTAGCGGGGAGCTCCTACAATGAGCAGTTCTTC.

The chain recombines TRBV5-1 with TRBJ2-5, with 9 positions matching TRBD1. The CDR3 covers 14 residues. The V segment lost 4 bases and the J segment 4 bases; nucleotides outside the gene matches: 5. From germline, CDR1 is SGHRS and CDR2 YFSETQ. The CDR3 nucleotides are TGCGCCAGCAGCCCACAGGGGGCGGGAGAGACCCAGTACTTC. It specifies CASSPQGAGETQYF.

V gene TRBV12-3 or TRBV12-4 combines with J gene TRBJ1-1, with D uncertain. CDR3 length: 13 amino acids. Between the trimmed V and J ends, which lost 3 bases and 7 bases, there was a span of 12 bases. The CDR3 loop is CASSFLLANEAFF. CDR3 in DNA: TGTGCCAGCAGTTTCCTACTCGCGAATGAAGCTTTCTTT.

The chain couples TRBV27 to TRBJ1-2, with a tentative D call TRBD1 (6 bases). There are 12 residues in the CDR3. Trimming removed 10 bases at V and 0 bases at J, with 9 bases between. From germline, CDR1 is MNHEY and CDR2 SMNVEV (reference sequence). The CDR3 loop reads CATRTANYGYTF. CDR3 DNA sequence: TGTGCCACCAGGACAGCTAACTATGGCTACACCTTC.

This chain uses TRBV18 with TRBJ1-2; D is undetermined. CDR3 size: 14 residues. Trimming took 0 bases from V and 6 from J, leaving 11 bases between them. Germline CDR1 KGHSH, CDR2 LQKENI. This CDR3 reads CASSPPAGVNGYTF. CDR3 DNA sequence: TGTGCCAGCTCACCACCCGCAGGTGTGAATGGCTACACCTTC.

The CDR3 loop reads CAISPRDSDYTF. CDR3 DNA sequence: TGTGCCATCAGTCCCCGGGACTCCGACTACACCTTC. V is TRBV10-3 and J is TRBJ1-2, with D possibly TRBD1 on 5 matching bases. The CDR3 totals 12 residues. Trimming pared 5 bases from V and 10 bases from J, leaving 14 bases between. Germline V gene sequence: CDR1 ENHRY, CDR2 SYGVKD.

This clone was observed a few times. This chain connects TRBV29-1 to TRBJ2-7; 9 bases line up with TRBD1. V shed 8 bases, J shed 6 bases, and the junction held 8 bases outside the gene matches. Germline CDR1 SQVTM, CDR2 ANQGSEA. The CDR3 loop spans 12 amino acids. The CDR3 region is CSPRTGVGEQYF. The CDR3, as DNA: TGCAGCCCCAGGACAGGGGTTGGCGAGCAGTACTTC.

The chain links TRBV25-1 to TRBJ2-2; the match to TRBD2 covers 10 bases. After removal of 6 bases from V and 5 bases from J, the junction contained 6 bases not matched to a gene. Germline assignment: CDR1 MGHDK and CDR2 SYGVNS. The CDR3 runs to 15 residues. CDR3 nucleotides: TGTGCCAGCAGGCGAAGCGGGGGGGCGACCGGGGAGCTGTTTTTT. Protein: CASRRSGGATGELFF. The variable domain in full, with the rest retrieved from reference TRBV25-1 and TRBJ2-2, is EADIYQTPRYLVIGTGKKITLECSQTMGHDKMYWYQQDPGMELHLIHYSYGVNSTEKGDLSSESTVSRIRTEHFPLTLESARPSHTSQYLCASRRSGGATGELFFGEGSRLTVL.

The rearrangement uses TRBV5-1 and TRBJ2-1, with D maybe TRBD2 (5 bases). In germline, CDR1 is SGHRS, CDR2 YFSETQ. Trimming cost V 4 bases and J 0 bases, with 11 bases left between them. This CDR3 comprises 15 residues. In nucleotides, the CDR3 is TGCGCCAGCAGCCTTACTAGTAGCTCCTACAATGAGCAGTTCTTC. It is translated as CASSLTSSSYNEQFF. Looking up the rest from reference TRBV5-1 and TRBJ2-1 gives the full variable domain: KAGVTQTPRYLIKTRGQQVTLSCSPISGHRSVSWYQQTPGQGLQFLFEYFSETQRNKGNFPGRFSGRQFSNSRSEMNVSTLELGDSALYLCASSLTSSSYNEQFFGPGTRLTVL.

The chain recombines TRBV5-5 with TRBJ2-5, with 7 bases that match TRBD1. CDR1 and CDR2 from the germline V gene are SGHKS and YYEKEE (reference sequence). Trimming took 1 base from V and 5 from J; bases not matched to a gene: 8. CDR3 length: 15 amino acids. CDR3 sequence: CASSLFLQGLETQYF. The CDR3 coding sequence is TGTGCCAGCAGCTTGTTCTTACAGGGGCTGGAGACCCAGTACTTC.

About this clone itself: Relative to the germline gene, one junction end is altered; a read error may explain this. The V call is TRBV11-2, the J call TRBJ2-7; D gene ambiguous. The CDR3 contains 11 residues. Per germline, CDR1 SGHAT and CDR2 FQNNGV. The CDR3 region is CASSFSYEQYF. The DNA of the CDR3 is TGTGCCAGCAGCTTTTCCTATGAGCAGTACTTC.

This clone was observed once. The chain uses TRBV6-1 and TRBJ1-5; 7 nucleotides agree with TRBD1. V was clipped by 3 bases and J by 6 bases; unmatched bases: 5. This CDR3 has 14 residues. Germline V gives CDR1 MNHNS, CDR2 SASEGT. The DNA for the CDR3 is TGTGCCAGCAGTGACCCGGACAGGACTCAGCCCCAGCATTTT. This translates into CASSDPDRTQPQHF.

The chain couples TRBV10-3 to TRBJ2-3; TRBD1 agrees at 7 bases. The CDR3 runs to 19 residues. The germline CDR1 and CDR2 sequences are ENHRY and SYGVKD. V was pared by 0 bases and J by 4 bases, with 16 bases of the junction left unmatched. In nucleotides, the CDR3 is TGTGCCATCAGTGAGTCTGGCGGCTTTAAGGGGGCTGGGGCAGATACGCAGTATTTT. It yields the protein CAISESGGFKGAGADTQYF.

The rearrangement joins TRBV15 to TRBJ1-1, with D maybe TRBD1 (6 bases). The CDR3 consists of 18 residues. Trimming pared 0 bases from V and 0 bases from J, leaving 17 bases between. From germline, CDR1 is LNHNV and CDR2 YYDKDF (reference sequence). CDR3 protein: CATSRDRARGTVNTEAFF. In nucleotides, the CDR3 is TGTGCCACCAGCAGAGATCGGGCCAGGGGAACCGTGAACACTGAAGCTTTCTTT.

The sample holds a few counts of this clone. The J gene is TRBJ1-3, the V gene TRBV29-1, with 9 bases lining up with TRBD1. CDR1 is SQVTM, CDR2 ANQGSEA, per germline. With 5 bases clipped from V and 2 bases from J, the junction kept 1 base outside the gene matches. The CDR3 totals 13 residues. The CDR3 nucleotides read TGCAGCGTTACAGGGGGCACTGGAAACACCATATATTTT. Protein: CSVTGGTGNTIYF.